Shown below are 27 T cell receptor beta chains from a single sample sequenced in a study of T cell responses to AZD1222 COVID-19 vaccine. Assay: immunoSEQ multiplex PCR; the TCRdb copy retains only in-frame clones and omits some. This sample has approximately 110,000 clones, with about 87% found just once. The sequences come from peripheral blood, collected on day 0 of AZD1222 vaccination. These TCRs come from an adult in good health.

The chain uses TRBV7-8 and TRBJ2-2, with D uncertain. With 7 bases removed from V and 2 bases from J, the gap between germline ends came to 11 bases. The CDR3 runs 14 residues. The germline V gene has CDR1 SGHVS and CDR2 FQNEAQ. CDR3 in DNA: TGTGCCAGCACCCGGGCCACAAACACCGGGGAGCTGTTTTTT. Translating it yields CASTRATNTGELFF.

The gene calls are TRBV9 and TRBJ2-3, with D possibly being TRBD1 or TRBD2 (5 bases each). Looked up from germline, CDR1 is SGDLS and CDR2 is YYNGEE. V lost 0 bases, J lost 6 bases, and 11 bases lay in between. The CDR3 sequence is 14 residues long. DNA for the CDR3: TGTGCCAGCAGCGTAGACGGGGCGCCGGATACGCAGTATTTT. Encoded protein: CASSVDGAPDTQYF.

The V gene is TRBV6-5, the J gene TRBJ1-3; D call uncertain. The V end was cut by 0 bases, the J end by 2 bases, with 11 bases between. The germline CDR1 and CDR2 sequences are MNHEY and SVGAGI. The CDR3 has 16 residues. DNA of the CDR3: TGTGCCAGCAGTTACTCGACCGGGCACCCTGGAAACACCATATATTTT. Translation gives CASSYSTGHPGNTIYF.

CDR3 protein: CASSSSGVATDTQYF. The CDR3, as DNA: TGTGCCAGCAGCTCTAGCGGGGTAGCTACAGATACGCAGTATTTT. The gene calls are TRBV7-3 and TRBJ2-3; TRBD2 aligns across 9 bases. Germline CDR1 is SGHTA and CDR2 is FQGTGA. The CDR3 is 15 amino acids. Trimming took 4 bases from V and 3 from J; bases not matched to a gene: 5.

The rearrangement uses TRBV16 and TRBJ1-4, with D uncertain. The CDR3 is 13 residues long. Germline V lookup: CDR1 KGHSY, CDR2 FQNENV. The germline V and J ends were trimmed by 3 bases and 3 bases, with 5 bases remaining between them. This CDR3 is CASSQVPNEKLFF. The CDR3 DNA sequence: TGTGCCAGCAGCCAGGTACCTAATGAAAAACTGTTTTTT.

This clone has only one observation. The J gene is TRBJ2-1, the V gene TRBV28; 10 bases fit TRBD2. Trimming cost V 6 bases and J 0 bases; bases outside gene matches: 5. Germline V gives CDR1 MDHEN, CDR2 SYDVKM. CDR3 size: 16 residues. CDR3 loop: CASRTSGSFSYNEQFF. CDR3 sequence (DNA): TGTGCCAGCAGGACTAGCGGGTCCTTCTCCTACAATGAGCAGTTCTTC.

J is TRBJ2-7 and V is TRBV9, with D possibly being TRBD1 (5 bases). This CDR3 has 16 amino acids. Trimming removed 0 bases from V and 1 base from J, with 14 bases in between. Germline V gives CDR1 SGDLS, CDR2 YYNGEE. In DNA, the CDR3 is TGTGCCAGCAGCGTAGGTGCAGGGTCGAGGTCCTACGAGCAGTACTTC. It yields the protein CASSVGAGSRSYEQYF.

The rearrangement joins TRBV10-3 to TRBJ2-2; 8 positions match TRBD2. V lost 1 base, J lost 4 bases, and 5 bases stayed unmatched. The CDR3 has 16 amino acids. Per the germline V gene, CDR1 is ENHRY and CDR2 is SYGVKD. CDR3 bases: TGTGCCATCAGTGAGTTTACTAGCGGAATCACCGGGGAGCTGTTTTTT. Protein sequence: CAISEFTSGITGELFF.

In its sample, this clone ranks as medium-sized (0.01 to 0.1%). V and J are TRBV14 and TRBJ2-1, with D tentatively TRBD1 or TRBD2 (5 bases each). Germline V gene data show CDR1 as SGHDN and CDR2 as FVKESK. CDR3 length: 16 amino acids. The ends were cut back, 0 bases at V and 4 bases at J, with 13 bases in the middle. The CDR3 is CASSQEPRDLYNEQFF. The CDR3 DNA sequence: TGTGCCAGCAGCCAAGAACCCCGGGACCTTTACAATGAGCAGTTCTTC.

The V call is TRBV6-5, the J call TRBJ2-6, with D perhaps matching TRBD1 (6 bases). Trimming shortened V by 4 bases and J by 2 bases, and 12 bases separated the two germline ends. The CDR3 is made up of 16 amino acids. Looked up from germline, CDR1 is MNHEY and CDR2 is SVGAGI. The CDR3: CASSSQGFTGANVLTF. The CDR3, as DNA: TGTGCCAGCAGTTCGCAGGGGTTCACTGGGGCCAACGTCCTGACTTTC.

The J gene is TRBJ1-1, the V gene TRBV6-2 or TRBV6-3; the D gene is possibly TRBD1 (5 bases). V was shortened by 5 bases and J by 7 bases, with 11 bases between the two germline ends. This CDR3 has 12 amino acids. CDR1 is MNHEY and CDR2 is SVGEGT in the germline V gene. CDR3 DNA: TGTGCCAGCAGTCAGGTGGGGCTTGAAGCTTTCTTT. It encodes CASSQVGLEAFF.

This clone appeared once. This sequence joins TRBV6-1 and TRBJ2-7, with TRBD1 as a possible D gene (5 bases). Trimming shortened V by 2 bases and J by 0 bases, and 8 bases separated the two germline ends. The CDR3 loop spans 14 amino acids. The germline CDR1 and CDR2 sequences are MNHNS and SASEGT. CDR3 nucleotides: TGTGCCAGCAGTGAATACCAGGGCTCCTACGAGCAGTACTTC. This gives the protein CASSEYQGSYEQYF.

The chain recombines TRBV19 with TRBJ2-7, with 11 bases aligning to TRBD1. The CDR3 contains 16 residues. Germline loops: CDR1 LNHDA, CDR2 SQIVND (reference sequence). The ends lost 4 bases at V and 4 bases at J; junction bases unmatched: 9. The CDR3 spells CASSTEAGTGGYEQYF. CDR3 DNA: TGTGCCAGTAGTACGGAAGCCGGGACAGGGGGGTACGAGCAGTACTTC.

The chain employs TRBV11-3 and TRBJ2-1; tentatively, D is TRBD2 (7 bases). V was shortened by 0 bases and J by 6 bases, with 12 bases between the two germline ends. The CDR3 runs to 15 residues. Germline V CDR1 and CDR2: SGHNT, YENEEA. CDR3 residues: CASSLEERGGNEQFF. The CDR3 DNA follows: TGTGCCAGCAGCTTAGAGGAAAGGGGGGGCAATGAGCAGTTCTTC.

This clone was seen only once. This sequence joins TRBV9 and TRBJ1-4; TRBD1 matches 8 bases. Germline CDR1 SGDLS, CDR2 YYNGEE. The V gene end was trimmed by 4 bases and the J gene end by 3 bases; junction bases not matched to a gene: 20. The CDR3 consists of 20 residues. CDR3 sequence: CASSSGTGKDGGLANEKLFF. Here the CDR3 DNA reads TGTGCCAGCAGCAGCGGGACAGGCAAAGACGGGGGATTAGCTAATGAAAAACTGTTTTTT.

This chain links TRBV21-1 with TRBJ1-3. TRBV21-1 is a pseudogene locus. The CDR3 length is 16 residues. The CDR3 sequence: CASSTRGGRSGNTIYF. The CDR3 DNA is TGTGCCAGCAGCACCCGAGGGGGGCGCTCTGGAAACACCATATATTTT.

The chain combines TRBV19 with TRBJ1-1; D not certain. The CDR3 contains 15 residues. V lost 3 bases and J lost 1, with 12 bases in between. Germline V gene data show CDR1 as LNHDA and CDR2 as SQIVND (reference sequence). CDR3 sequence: CASSMSGWTNTEAFF. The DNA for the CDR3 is TGTGCCAGTAGTATGAGTGGGTGGACGAACACTGAAGCTTTCTTT.

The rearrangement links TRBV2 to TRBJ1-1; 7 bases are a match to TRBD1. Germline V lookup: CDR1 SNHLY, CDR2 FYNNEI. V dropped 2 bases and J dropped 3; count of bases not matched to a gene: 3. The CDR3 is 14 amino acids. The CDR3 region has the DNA TGTGCCAGCAGTGAACAGGGGGGGGACACTGAAGCTTTCTTT. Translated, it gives CASSEQGGDTEAFF. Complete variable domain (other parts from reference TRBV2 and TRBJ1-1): EPEVTQTPSHQVTQMGQEVILRCVPISNHLYFYWYRQILGQKVEFLVSFYNNEISEKSEIFDDQFSVERPDGSNFTLKIRSTKLEDSAMYFCASSEQGGDTEAFFGQGTRLTVV.

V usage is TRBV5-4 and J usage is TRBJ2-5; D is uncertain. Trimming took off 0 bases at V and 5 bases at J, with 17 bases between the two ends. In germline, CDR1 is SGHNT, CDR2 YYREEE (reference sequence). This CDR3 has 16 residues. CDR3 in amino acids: CASSLAMGNPAETQYF. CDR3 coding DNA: TGTGCCAGCAGCTTGGCCATGGGAAACCCGGCGGAGACCCAGTACTTC.

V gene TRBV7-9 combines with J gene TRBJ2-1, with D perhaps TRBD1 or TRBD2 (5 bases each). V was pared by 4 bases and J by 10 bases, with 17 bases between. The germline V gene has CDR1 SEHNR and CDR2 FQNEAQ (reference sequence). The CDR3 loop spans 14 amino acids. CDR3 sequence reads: CASSYSGGGGEQFF. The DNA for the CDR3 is TGTGCCAGCAGCTACTCCGGTGGGGGTGGGGAGCAGTTCTTC.

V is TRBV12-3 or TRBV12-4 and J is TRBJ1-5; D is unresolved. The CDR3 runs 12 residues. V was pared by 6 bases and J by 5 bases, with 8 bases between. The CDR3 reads CASRLGDQPQHF. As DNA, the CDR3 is TGTGCCAGCAGACTCGGCGATCAGCCCCAGCATTTT.

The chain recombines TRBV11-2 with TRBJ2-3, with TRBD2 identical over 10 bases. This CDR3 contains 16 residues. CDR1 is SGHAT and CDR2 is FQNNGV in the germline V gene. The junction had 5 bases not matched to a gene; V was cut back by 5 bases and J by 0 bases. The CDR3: CASSPGLAVSTDTQYF. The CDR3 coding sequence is TGTGCCAGCAGCCCCGGACTAGCGGTTAGCACAGATACGCAGTATTTT.

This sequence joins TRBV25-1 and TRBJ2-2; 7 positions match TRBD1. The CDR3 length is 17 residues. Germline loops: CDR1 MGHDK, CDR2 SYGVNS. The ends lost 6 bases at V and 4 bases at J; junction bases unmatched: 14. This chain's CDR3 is CASSPFGQGESTGELFF. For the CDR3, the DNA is TGTGCCAGCAGCCCCTTTGGGCAGGGGGAAAGCACCGGGGAGCTGTTTTTT.

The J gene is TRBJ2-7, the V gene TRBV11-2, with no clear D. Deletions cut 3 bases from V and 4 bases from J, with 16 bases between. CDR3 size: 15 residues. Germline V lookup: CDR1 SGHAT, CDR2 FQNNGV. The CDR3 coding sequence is TGTGCCAGCAGCTTTACCGAGAGTCAACTTTACGAGCAGTACTTC. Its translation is CASSFTESQLYEQYF.

The CDR3 loop is CASKTGVNGYTF. The CDR3 bases are TGTGCCAGCAAGACAGGGGTTAATGGCTACACCTTC. The J gene is TRBJ1-2, the V gene TRBV27, with 8 positions matching TRBD1. V gave up 7 bases and J gave up 6 bases; unmatched junction bases: 4. Germline-derived CDR1 and CDR2 are MNHEY and SMNVEV (reference sequence). The CDR3 consists of 12 residues.

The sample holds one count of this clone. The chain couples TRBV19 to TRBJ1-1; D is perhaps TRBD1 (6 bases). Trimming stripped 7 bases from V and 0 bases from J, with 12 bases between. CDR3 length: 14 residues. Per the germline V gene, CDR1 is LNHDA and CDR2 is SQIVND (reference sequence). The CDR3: CASNFGQLNTEAFF. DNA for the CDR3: TGTGCCAGTAACTTTGGACAGCTGAACACTGAAGCTTTCTTT.

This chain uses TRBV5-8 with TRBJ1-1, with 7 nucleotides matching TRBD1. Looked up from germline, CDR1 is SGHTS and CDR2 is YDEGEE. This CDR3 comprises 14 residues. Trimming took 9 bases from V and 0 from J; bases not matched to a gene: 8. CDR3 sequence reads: CATSQGGLNTEAFF. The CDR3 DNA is TGTGCCACCTCCCAGGGGGGACTGAACACTGAAGCTTTCTTT.